This T cell receptor beta chain was profiled in a study of identical twins. General observations from the study: Conclusions were drawn cross-sectionally by statistical analysis, without following the same donors.

TCRdb recomputed calls from the 5' RACE reads with MiXCR, one row per CDR3 protein. The sample contains approximately 470,000 distinct CDR3 sequences, approximately 14% of which appear only once. With respect to this clonotype: Its specificity is unknown.

Germline loops: CDR1 PRHDT, CDR2 FYEKMQ (reference sequence). V dropped 0 bases and J dropped 0 bases, with 10 bases sitting between them. The CDR3 has 16 amino acids. Separately, the same data were catalogued under a study of yellow fever vaccine responses in identical twins.

The sample comprised CD4+ T cells sorted from blood. This receptor was identified in a woman aged 18-35 years in good health. The gene calls are TRBV13 and TRBJ2-3, with unresolved D. The CDR3 is CASSLGFAVSTDTQYF. The DNA for the CDR3 is TGTGCCAGCAGCTTAGGCTTTGCGGTCAGCACAGATACGCAGTATTTT. The entire variable domain, with the rest obtained from reference TRBV13 and TRBJ2-3, is as follows: AAGVIQSPRHLIKEKRETATLKCYPIPRHDTVYWYQQGPGQDPQFLISFYEKMQSDKGSIPDRFSAQQFSDYHSELNMSSLELGDSALYFCASSLGFAVSTDTQYFGPGTRLTVL.